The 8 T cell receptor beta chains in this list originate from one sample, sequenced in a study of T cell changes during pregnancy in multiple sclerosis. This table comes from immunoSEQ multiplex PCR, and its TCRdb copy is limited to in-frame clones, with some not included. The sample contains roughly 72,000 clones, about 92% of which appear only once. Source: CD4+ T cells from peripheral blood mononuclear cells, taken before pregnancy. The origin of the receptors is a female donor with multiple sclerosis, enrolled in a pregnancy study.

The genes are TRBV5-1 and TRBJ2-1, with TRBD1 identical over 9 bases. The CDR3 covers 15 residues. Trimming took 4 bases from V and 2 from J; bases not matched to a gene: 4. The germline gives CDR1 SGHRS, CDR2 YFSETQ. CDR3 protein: CASSIRQGAYNEQFF. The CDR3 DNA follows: TGCGCCAGCAGCATTCGACAGGGGGCCTACAATGAGCAGTTCTTC. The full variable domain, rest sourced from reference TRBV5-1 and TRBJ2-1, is KAGVTQTPRYLIKTRGQQVTLSCSPISGHRSVSWYQQTPGQGLQFLFEYFSETQRNKGNFPGRFSGRQFSNSRSEMNVSTLELGDSALYLCASSIRQGAYNEQFFGPGTRLTVL.

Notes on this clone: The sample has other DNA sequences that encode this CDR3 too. This CDR3 reads CASRGSGNEKLFF. The CDR3, as DNA: TGTGCCAGCAGGGGGTCAGGGAATGAAAAACTGTTTTTT. The V and J genes are TRBV4-2 and TRBJ1-4; a possible D gene is TRBD1 (5 bases). The CDR3 is 13 amino acids. Between the trimmed V and J ends, which lost 6 bases and 5 bases, there was a span of 10 bases. CDR1 is LGHNA and CDR2 is YNFKEQ in the germline V gene.

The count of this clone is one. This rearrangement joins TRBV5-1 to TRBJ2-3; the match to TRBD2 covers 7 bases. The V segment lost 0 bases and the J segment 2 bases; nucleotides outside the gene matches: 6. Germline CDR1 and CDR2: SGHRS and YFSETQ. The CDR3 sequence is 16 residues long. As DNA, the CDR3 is TGCGCCAGCAGCTTGGGGGCGGGGACTAACACAGATACGCAGTATTTT. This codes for CASSLGAGTNTDTQYF.

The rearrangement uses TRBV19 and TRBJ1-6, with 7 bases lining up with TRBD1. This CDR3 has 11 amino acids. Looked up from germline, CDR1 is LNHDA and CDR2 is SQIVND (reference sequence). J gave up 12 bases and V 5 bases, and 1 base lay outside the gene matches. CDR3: CASSAGGPLHF. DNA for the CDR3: TGTGCCAGTAGTGCAGGGGGACCCCTCCACTTT.

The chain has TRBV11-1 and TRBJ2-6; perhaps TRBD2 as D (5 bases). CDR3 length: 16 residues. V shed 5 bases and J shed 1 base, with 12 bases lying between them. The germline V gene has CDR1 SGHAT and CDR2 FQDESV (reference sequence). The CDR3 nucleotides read TGTGCCAGCAGCCCTTGGACGGGGTCTGGGGCCAACGTCCTGACTTTC. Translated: CASSPWTGSGANVLTF.

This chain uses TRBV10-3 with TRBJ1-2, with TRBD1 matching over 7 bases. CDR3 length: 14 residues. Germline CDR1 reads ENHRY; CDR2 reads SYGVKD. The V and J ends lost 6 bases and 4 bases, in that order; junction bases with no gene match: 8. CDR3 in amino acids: CAISPDRVPYGYTF. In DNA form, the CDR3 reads TGTGCCATCAGCCCCGACAGGGTCCCCTATGGCTACACCTTC.

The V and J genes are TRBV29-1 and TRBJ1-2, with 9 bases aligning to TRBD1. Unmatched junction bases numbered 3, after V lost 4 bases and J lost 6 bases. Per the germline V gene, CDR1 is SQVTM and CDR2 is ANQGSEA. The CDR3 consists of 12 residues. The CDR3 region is CSVAQGADGYTF. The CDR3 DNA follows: TGCAGCGTTGCACAGGGGGCGGATGGCTACACCTTC.

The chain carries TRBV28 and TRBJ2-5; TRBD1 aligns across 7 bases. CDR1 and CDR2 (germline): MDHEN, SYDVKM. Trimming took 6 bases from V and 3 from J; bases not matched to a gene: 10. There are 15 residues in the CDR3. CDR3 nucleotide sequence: TGTGCCAGCAGCTCCCCGACAGGGTTGGAAGAGACCCAGTACTTC. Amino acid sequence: CASSSPTGLEETQYF. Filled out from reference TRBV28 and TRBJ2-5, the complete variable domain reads DVKVTQSSRYLVKRTGEKVFLECVQDMDHENMFWYRQDPGLGLRLIYFSYDVKMKEKGDIPEGYSVSREKKERFSLILESASTNQTSMYLCASSSPTGLEETQYFGPGTRLLVL.